This T cell receptor (beta chain) was retrieved from a study of T cell responses to AZD1222 COVID-19 vaccine. Study-wide results and caveats: Vaccine-related CD4 TCRs covered spike, predominating at 160-218 and 743-854. Mostly white British, mostly female donors; authors suggested clonal diversity may be underestimated.

This CDR3 has 15 amino acids. The junction had 5 bases not matched to a gene; V was cut back by 5 bases and J by 0 bases. Germline-derived CDR1 and CDR2 are SEHNR and FQNEAQ (reference sequence). This clone was seen only once. As yet, its antigen is unknown. The repertoire was sequenced with immunoSEQ multiplex PCR; TCRdb's copy has only in-frame clones and lacks some. The data show 70,000 to 75,000 clones, 80% seen once. Sequencing used peripheral blood, obtained 28 days after the second AZD1222 dose. This TCR derives from an adult who received the AZD1222 COVID-19 vaccine. The J gene is TRBJ1-2, the V gene TRBV7-9, with 8 bases identical to TRBD1. CDR3 in amino acids: CASSPRTGTNYGYTF. The CDR3 DNA follows: TGTGCCAGCAGCCCCAGGACAGGGACTAACTATGGCTACACCTTC.